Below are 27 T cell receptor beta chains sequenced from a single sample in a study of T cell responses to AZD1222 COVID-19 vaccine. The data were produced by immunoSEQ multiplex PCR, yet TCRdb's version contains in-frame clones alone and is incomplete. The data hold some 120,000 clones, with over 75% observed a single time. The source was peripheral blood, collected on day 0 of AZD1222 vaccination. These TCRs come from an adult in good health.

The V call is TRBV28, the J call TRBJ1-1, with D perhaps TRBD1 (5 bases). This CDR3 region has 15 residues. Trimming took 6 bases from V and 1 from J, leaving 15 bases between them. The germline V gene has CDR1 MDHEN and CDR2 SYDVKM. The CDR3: CASSLLVGENTEAFF. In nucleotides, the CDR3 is TGTGCCAGCAGCCTATTAGTGGGGGAGAACACTGAAGCTTTCTTT.

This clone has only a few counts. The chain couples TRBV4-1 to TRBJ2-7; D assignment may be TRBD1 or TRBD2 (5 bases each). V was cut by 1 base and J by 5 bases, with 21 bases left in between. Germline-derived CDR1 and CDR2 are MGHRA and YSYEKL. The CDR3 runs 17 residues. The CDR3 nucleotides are TGCGCCAGCAGCCAAGGTTCCCAGGACGGGGCCTTGAACGAGCAGTACTTC. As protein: CASSQGSQDGALNEQYF.

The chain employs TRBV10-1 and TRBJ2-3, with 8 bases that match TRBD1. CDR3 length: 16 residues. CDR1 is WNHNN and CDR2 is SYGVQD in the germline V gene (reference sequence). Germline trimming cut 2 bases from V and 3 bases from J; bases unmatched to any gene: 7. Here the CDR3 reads CASSEPRQGLTDTQYF. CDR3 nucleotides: TGCGCCAGCAGTGAGCCGAGACAGGGGCTGACAGATACGCAGTATTTT.

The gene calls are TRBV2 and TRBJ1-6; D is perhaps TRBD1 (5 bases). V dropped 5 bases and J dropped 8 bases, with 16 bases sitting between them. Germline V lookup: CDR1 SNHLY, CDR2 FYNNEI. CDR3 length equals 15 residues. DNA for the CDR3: TGTGCCAGCAGTTTCTCTCAGGGTCAGGATTCACCCCTCCACTTT. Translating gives CASSFSQGQDSPLHF.

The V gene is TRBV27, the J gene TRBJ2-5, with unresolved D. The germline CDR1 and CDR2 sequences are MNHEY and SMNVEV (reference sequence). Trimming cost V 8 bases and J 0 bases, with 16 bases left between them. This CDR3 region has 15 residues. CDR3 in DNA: TGTGCCAGCGGCTCAGTTTCCAGAGACCAAGAGACCCAGTACTTC. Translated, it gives CASGSVSRDQETQYF.

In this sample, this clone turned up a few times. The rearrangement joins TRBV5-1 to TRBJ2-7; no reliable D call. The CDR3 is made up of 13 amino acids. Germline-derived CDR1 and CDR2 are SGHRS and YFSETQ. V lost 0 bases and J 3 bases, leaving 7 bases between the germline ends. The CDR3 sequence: CASSLENSYEQYF. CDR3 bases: TGCGCCAGCAGCTTGGAGAACAGCTACGAGCAGTACTTC. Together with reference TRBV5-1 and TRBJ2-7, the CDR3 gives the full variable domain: KAGVTQTPRYLIKTRGQQVTLSCSPISGHRSVSWYQQTPGQGLQFLFEYFSETQRNKGNFPGRFSGRQFSNSRSEMNVSTLELGDSALYLCASSLENSYEQYFGPGTRLTVT.

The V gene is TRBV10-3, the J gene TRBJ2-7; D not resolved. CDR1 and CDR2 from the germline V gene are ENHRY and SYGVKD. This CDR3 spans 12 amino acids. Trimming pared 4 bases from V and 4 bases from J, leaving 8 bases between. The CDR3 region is CAISVGGYEQYF. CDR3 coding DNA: TGTGCCATCAGTGTGGGTGGGTACGAGCAGTACTTC.

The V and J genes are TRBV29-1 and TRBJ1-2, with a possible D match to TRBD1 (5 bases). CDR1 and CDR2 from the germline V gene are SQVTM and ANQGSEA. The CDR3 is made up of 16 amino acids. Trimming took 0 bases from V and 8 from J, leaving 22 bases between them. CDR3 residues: CSVEDRSQGLIRGYTF. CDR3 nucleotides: TGCAGCGTTGAAGATCGCTCGCAGGGTCTCATCCGGGGCTACACCTTC.

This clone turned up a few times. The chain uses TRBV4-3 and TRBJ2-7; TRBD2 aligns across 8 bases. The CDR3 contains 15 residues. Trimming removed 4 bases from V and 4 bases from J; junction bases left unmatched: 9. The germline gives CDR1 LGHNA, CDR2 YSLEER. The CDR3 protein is CASSRARSGRYEQYF. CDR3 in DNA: TGCGCCAGCAGCCGGGCGAGGAGCGGGAGATACGAGCAGTACTTC.

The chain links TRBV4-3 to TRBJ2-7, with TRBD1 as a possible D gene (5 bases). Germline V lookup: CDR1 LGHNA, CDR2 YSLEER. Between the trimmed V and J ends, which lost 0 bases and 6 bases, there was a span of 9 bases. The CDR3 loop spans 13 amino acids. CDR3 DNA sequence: TGCGCCAGCAGCCAAGAAGCAGGGATCGAGCAGTACTTC. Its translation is CASSQEAGIEQYF.

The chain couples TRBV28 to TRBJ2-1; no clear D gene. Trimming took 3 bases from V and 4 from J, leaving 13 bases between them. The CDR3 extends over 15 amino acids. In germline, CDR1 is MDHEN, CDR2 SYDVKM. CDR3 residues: CASSFFSQRYNEQFF. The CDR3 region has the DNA TGTGCCAGCAGTTTTTTCTCACAACGTTACAATGAGCAGTTCTTC. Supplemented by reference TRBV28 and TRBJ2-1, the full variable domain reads DVKVTQSSRYLVKRTGEKVFLECVQDMDHENMFWYRQDPGLGLRLIYFSYDVKMKEKGDIPEGYSVSREKKERFSLILESASTNQTSMYLCASSFFSQRYNEQFFGPGTRLTVL.

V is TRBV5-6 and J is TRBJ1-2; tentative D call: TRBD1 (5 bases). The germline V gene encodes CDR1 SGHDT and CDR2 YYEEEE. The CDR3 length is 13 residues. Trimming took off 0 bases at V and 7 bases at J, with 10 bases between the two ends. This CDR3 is CASSLASQGGYTF. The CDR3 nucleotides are TGTGCCAGCAGCTTGGCCAGTCAGGGTGGCTACACCTTC.

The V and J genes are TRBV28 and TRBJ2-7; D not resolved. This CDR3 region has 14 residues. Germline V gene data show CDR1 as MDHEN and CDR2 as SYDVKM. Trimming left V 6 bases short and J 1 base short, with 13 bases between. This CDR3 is CASRTAGVSYEQYF. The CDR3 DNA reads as TGTGCCAGCAGGACCGCTGGGGTTTCCTACGAGCAGTACTTC.

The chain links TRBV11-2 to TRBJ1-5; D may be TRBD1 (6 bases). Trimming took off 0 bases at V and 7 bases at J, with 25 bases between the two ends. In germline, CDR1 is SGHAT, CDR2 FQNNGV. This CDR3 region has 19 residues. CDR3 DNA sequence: TGTGCCAGCAGCTTAGACGGGGGGGCCAACAGGGCCTGGGGGCAGCCCCAGCATTTT. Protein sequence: CASSLDGGANRAWGQPQHF.

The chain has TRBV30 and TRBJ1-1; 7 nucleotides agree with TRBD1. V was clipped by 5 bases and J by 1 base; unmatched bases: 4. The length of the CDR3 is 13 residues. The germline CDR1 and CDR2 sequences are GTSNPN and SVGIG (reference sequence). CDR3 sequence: CAWDGQANTEAFF. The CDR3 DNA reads TGTGCCTGGGACGGACAGGCGAACACTGAAGCTTTCTTT.

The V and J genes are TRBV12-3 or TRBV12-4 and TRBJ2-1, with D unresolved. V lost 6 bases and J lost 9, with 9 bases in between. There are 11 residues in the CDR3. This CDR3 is CASSPAVEQFF. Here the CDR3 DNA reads TGTGCCAGCAGCCCGGCCGTTGAGCAGTTCTTC.

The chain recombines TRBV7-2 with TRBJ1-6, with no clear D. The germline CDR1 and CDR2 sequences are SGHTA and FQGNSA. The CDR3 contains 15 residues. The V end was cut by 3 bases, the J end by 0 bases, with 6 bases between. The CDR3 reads CASSFESSYNSPLHF. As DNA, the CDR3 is TGTGCCAGCAGCTTCGAGAGCTCCTATAATTCACCCCTCCACTTT.

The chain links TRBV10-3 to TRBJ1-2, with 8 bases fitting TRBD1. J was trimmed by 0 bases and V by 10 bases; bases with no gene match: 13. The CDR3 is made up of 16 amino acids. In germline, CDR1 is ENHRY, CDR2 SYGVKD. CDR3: CATQDRGLAPNYGYTF. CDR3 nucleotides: TGTGCCACGCAAGACAGGGGTTTAGCTCCTAACTATGGCTACACCTTC.

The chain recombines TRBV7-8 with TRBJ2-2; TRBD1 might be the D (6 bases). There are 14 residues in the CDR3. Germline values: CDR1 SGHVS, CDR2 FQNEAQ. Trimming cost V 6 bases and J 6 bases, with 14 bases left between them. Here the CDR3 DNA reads TGTGCCAGCAGGCCCCCAGGGGACCCCGGGGAGCTGTTTTTT. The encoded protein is CASRPPGDPGELFF.

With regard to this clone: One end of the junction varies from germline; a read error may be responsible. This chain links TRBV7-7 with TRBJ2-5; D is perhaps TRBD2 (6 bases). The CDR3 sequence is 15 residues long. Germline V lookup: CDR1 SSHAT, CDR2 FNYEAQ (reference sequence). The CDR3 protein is CASSLVAGTQETQYF. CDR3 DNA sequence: TGTGCTAGCAGCTTAGTGGCGGGAACGCAAGAGACCCAGTACTTC.

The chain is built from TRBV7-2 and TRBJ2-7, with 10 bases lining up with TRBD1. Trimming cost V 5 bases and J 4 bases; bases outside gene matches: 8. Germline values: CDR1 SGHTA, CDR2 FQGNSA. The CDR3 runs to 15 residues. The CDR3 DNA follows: TGTGCCAGCAGCCTCCGACAGGGGGCATCTTACGAGCAGTACTTC. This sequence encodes CASSLRQGASYEQYF.

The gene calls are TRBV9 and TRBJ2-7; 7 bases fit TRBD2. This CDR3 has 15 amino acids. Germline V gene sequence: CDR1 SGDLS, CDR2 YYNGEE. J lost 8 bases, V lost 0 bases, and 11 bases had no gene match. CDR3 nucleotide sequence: TGTGCCAGCAGCGTAGGAGGACTAGAGGAAGGCAAGCAGTACTTC. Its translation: CASSVGGLEEGKQYF.

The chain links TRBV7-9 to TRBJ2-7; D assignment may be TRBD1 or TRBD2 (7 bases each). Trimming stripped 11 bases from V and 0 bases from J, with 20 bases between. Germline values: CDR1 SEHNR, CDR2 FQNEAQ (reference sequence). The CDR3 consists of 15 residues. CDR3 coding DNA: TGTGCCGGGAGGGGGCGGGCTGCGTTCTCCTACGAGCAGTACTTC. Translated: CAGRGRAAFSYEQYF.

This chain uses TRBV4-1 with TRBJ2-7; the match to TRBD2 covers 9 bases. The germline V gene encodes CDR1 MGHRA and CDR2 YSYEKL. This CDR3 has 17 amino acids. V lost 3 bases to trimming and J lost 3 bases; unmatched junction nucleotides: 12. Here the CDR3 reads CASSHQGGASGIYEQYF. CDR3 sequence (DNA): TGCGCCAGCAGCCACCAGGGTGGGGCTAGCGGGATCTACGAGCAGTACTTC.

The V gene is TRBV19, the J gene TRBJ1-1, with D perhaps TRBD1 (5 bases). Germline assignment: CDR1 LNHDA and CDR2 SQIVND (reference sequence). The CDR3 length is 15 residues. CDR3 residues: CAIWGWENLNTEAFF. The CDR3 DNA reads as TGTGCGATTTGGGGGTGGGAGAACTTGAACACTGAAGCTTTCTTT.

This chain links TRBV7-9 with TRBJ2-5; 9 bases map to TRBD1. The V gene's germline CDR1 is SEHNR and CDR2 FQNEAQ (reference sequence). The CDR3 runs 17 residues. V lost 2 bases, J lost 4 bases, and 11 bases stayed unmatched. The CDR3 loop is CASSLRPRDRDGETQYF. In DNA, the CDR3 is TGTGCCAGCAGCTTAAGGCCCCGGGACAGGGATGGAGAGACCCAGTACTTC. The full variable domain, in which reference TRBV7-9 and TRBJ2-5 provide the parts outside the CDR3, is DTGVSQNPRHKITKRGQNVTFRCDPISEHNRLYWYRQTLGQGPEFLTYFQNEAQLEKSRLLSDRFSAERPKGSFSTLEIQRTEQGDSAMYLCASSLRPRDRDGETQYFGPGTRLLVL.

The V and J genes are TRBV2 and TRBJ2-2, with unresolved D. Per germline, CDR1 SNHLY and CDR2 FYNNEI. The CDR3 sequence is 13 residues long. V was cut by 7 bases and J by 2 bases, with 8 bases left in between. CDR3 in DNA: TGTGCCAGCACAAAAGTTAACACCGGGGAGCTGTTTTTT. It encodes CASTKVNTGELFF.